These T cell receptor beta chains were read from a single sample in a study of technical replicates of blood from a few donors. The data were produced by immunoSEQ multiplex PCR, yet TCRdb's version contains in-frame clones alone and is incomplete. The top ten hold about 0.39% of the sample, which has over 80,000 clones, around 96% seen once. Sequenced sample: T cells isolated from PBMCs. These receptors came from a human donor in good health. The CDR3 runs from the conserved cysteine through the conserved F or W. D genes are given only for firm matches. The size entry is marked missing in some rows and otherwise reads once, few, many or a size class.

d_call,j_call,clone_size,v_call,cdr3_nt,cdr3_aa
TRBD2,TRBJ2-2,NA,TRBV27,TGTGCCAGCAGGCCACTAGCGGGTAGCGGGAGATACACCGGGGAGCTGTTTTTT,CASRPLAGSGRYTGELFF
TRBD2,TRBJ2-1,NA,TRBV27,TGTGCCAGCAGTGAGCTAGCGGGAGTTAACAATGAGCAGTTCTTC,CASSELAGVNNEQFF
NA,TRBJ1-1,NA,TRBV7-3,TGTGCCAGCAGCTTAAGCCGGGGGAACACTGAAGCTTTCTTT,CASSLSRGNTEAFF
NA,TRBJ2-3,NA,TRBV6-5,TGTGCCAGCAGTTCGATCCCTAAACTAGGCCATACGCAGTATTTT,CASSSIPKLGHTQYF
NA,TRBJ1-4,NA,TRBV30,TGTGCCCGGGCCGGGGGTGAAAGGAGTAATGAAAAACTGTTTTTT,CARAGGERSNEKLFF
TRBD1,TRBJ1-2,NA,TRBV4-2,TGTGCCAGCAGCCAAGATAGGGACAGCTTCTATGGCTACACCTTC,CASSQDRDSFYGYTF
TRBD2,TRBJ2-7,once,TRBV15,TGTGCCACCAGCTACCGACTAGCAGGAGGGGAGCAGTACTTC,CATSYRLAGGEQYF
NA,TRBJ2-1,NA,TRBV10-3,TGTGCCATCAGTCCCCGGGACAAGACTCGCGGTGAGCAGTTCTTC,CAISPRDKTRGEQFF
NA,TRBJ2-3,NA,TRBV2,TGTGCCAGCAGTCAGGGCACTTCGGGAGATACGCAGTATTTT,CASSQGTSGDTQYF
TRBD1,TRBJ2-1,NA,TRBV6-1,TGTGCCAGCAGTGAATGGGCAGGGGGCGCCTACAATGAGCAGTTCTTC,CASSEWAGGAYNEQFF
NA,TRBJ2-3,NA,TRBV28,TGTGCCAGCAGTCGGCCGGGACAAATGATTTACGATACGCAGTATTTT,CASSRPGQMIYDTQYF
NA,TRBJ1-4,NA,TRBV11-2,TGTGCCAGCAGCTTACTCCTAGGGGATAAGAATGAAAAACTGTTTTTT,CASSLLLGDKNEKLFF
NA,TRBJ1-3,NA,TRBV30,TGTGCCTGGGATAGGAGTGGAAACACCATATATTTT,CAWDRSGNTIYF
NA,TRBJ2-3,NA,TRBV14,TGTGCCAGCAGCCATTTCGGTGCAGGGCTAACAGATACGCAGTATTTT,CASSHFGAGLTDTQYF
TRBD2,TRBJ2-2,NA,TRBV27,TGTGCCAGCAGTTTACTAGCGGGAGGAACCGGGGAGCTGTTTTTT,CASSLLAGGTGELFF
TRBD1,TRBJ2-3,NA,TRBV28,TGTGCCAGCAGAATACAGGGGTGGGCAGATACGCAGTATTTT,CASRIQGWADTQYF
NA,TRBJ2-5,NA,TRBV10-2,TGCGCCAGCAGTGAGGGGCTAGCATCAGAGACCCAGTACTTC,CASSEGLASETQYF
NA,TRBJ1-2,NA,TRBV19,TGTGCCAGTAGCCTAGAGCCGAATTACTATGGCTACACCTTC,CASSLEPNYYGYTF
TRBD1,TRBJ1-2,NA,TRBV5-5,TGTGCCAGCAGCTTCCTCCTAGGGGGCGGCGGCTACACCTTC,CASSFLLGGGGYTF
TRBD1,TRBJ2-5,NA,TRBV29-1,TGCAGCGTTGGGACAGGGGAAGAGACCCAGTACTTC,CSVGTGEETQYF
NA,TRBJ2-1,NA,TRBV6-5,TGTGCCAGCAGTCCCCGAGGCGGGACGTACAATGAGCAGTTCTTC,CASSPRGGTYNEQFF
TRBD2,TRBJ2-7,NA,TRBV6-1,TGTGCCAGCAGGGGACTAGCGGGAGTATTCGAGCAGTACTTC,CASRGLAGVFEQYF
TRBD1,TRBJ1-3,NA,TRBV6-1,TGTGCCAGCAGTGCCCCGGGACAGGGCTCTGGAAACACCATATATTTT,CASSAPGQGSGNTIYF
NA,TRBJ1-5,NA,TRBV4-2,TGTGCCAGCAGCCAAGATTGGCAGGGAGGTCGTCAGCCCCAGCATTTT,CASSQDWQGGRQPQHF
NA,TRBJ2-7,NA,TRBV28,TGTGCCAGCAGTCGGACAGCCTCTAACTACGAGCAGTACTTC,CASSRTASNYEQYF
TRBD1,TRBJ1-2,NA,TRBV11-2,TGTGCCAGCAGCACTACAGGGGTCTATGGCTACACCTTC,CASSTTGVYGYTF
TRBD1,TRBJ1-2,NA,TRBV30,TGTGCCTGGAATCCGGACAGGGGGAACTATGGCTACACCTTC,CAWNPDRGNYGYTF
NA,TRBJ2-1,NA,TRBV7-6,TGTGCCAGCAGCTTGGGACTCAGATTTAGCTCCTACAATGAGCAGTTCTTC,CASSLGLRFSSYNEQFF
NA,TRBJ1-2,NA,TRBV19,TGTGCCAGTAGTATTAATCCAGGATTCAACTATGGCTACACCTTC,CASSINPGFNYGYTF
NA,TRBJ2-7,NA,TRBV9,TGTGCCAGCAGCGTAGATTTGGGAGATGGTTACGAGCAGTACTTC,CASSVDLGDGYEQYF
TRBD2,TRBJ2-1,NA,TRBV15,TGTGCCACCAGCACCACCGGACTAGCCTCCTACAATGAGCAGTTCTTC,CATSTTGLASYNEQFF